The rows below give T cell receptor beta chains drawn from one sample of a study of technical replicates of blood from a few donors. Using immunoSEQ multiplex PCR, the repertoire was profiled, and TCRdb retains in-frame clones only, with some absent. This sample has 70,000 to 85,000 clones; nearly 97% occur once, and the top ten carry approximately 0.24%. Sample: T cells isolated from PBMCs. These receptors all stem from a human donor in good health. CDR3s include the opening cysteine and the closing phenylalanine or tryptophan. The D gene is left open where the match is weak. Clone size is given for some rows only: seen once, a few or many times, or a class if the clone is expanded.

v_gene	j_gene	d_gene	abundance	CDR3nt	CDR3aa
TRBV18	TRBJ1-1	TRBD1	-	TGTGCCAGCCTGACCGGGACAGCCTTCACTGAAGCTTTCTTT	CASLTGTAFTEAFF
TRBV7-2	TRBJ1-2	-	-	TGTGCCAGCAGCTTAAAGTCGGGGAACTATGGCTACACCTTC	CASSLKSGNYGYTF
TRBV30	TRBJ2-1	-	-	TGTGCCTGGGGGGCCGGGACAGAGCAGTTCTTC	CAWGAGTEQFF
TRBV27	TRBJ2-7	TRBD2	-	TGTGCCAGCAGGCCCGAAAAGCGGGAGGAGTTGTACGAGCAGTACTTC	CASRPEKREELYEQYF
TRBV4-1	TRBJ2-7	-	-	TGCGCCAGCAGCCAAGATGTCACTGAGCAGTACTTC	CASSQDVTEQYF
TRBV11-3	TRBJ2-3	-	-	TGTGCCAGCACCAATCGACAGAGCACAGATACGCAGTATTTT	CASTNRQSTDTQYF
TRBV7-8	TRBJ2-7	TRBD1	-	TGTGCCAGCAGCTCGGGTCCGGGACAGGGCGTTCCCGAGCAGTACTTC	CASSSGPGQGVPEQYF
TRBV11-2	TRBJ2-5	-	-	TGTGCCAGCAGCTCAGGTGGGCGCGGGGAGACCCAGTACTTC	CASSSGGRGETQYF
TRBV6-5	TRBJ2-1	TRBD1	-	TGTGCCAGCCATACAGGGGTGGGGTCCTACAATGAGCAGTTCTTC	CASHTGVGSYNEQFF
TRBV28	TRBJ1-1	TRBD1	-	TGTGCCAGCAGTTTAGTGGGGACAGCACTTATGGGCACTGAAGCTTTCTTT	CASSLVGTALMGTEAFF
TRBV7-9	TRBJ1-1	-	-	TGTGCCAGCAGCCTCCTTCGGGGAAACACTGAAGCTTTCTTT	CASSLLRGNTEAFF
TRBV7-8	TRBJ2-1	TRBD2	-	TGTGCCAGCAGGCGGACTAGCGGGGGGGGGTACAATGAGCAGTTCTTC	CASRRTSGGGYNEQFF
TRBV11-2	TRBJ2-5	-	-	TGTGCCAGCAGCCTCCAGACAAGACAAGAGACCCAGTACTTC	CASSLQTRQETQYF
TRBV4-1	TRBJ2-7	-	-	TGCGCCAGCAGCCCTCAGTCCTTAGTAGCGAGAGCCTACGAGCAGTACTTC	CASSPQSLVARAYEQYF
TRBV28	TRBJ1-1	-	-	TGTGCCAGCAGCACCGAGGCCCAGAACACTGAAGCTTTCTTT	CASSTEAQNTEAFF
TRBV6-1	TRBJ2-7	TRBD1	-	TGTGCCAGCAGTGAACGACAGGGCCCCTACGAGCAGTACTTC	CASSERQGPYEQYF
TRBV4-1	TRBJ2-3	-	once	TGCGCCAGCAGCCCCCACGGGGGTGATGTTTTCCTTATGCCAGATACGCAGTATTTT	CASSPHGGDVFLMPDTQYF
TRBV4-2	TRBJ1-2	-	-	TGTGCCAGCAGCCAAGATCCCCTCAACTATGGCTACACCTTC	CASSQDPLNYGYTF
TRBV30	TRBJ2-3	-	-	TGTGCCTGGAGCCCCGCCCCATATGCGGATACGCAGTATTTT	CAWSPAPYADTQYF
TRBV28	TRBJ2-4	-	-	TGTGCCAGCAGTTCCCACGGAGGCAAAAACATTCAGTACTTC	CASSSHGGKNIQYF
TRBV29-1	TRBJ1-2	-	-	TGCAGCGTTGGGACACCTGAAGTAGCTAACTATGGCTACACCTTC	CSVGTPEVANYGYTF
TRBV12-5	TRBJ2-7	TRBD1	-	TGTGCTAGTGGTTTGGTAATTGGTATTATTCCCGGGACAGGGATCTCTACTCCCTACGAGCAGTACTTC	CASGLVIGIIPGTGISTPYEQYF
TRBV5-1	TRBJ1-3	TRBD1	-	TGCGCCAGCAGTCGGGGACAGGCAAATGGAAACACCATATATTTT	CASSRGQANGNTIYF